Following are 18 T cell receptor beta chains from one sample sequenced in a study of cytomegalovirus exposure and HLA in healthy donors. The PCR used 60 Vbeta and 13 Jbeta primers. Data came from immunoSEQ multiplex PCR; TCRdb stores just in-frame clones and leaves some out. The sample has tens of thousands of clones, roughly 67% seen once; the top ten hold roughly 5.5%. The sequencing input was PBMCs. The receptors were gathered from a man over 45 in good health and CMV-seronegative.

The table lists this clone with a few counts. V usage is TRBV6-5 and J usage is TRBJ1-3; the D is unclear. The germline V gene has CDR1 MNHEY and CDR2 SVGAGI. The CDR3 length is 16 residues. V was clipped by 0 bases and J by 0 bases, with 9 bases between them. The CDR3 region is CASSYSRPSSGNTIYF. The CDR3, as DNA: TGTGCCAGCAGTTACTCGAGGCCGAGCTCTGGAAACACCATATATTTT.

This clone was counted between two and nine times. This chain links TRBV7-9 with TRBJ2-1; TRBD1 matches at 7 bases. The CDR3 is 14 residues long. Per germline, CDR1 SEHNR and CDR2 FQNEAQ (reference sequence). V gave up 5 bases and J gave up 4 bases; unmatched junction bases: 5. CDR3 sequence reads: CASSPGQRYNEQFF. The CDR3 DNA reads as TGTGCCAGCAGCCCGGGACAGCGTTACAATGAGCAGTTCTTC.

The chain couples TRBV5-1 to TRBJ2-7, with 10 bases that match TRBD1. The CDR3 is 15 amino acids. CDR1 is SGHRS and CDR2 is YFSETQ in the germline V gene. After removal of 4 bases from V and 4 bases from J, the junction contained 8 bases not matched to a gene. CDR3 sequence: CASSQNPGQGYEQYF. The CDR3 region has the DNA TGCGCCAGCAGCCAGAACCCGGGACAGGGGTACGAGCAGTACTTC.

The chain joins TRBV27 to TRBJ2-2; TRBD1 is a possible D gene (6 bases). The ends were cut back, 4 bases at V and 2 bases at J, with 11 bases in the middle. Germline-derived CDR1 and CDR2 are MNHEY and SMNVEV (reference sequence). The CDR3 runs to 15 residues. The CDR3 here is CASSSRDINTGELFF. The CDR3 DNA reads as TGTGCCAGCAGTTCCCGGGACATCAACACCGGGGAGCTGTTTTTT.

The V gene is TRBV10-3, the J gene TRBJ2-2, with D possibly matching TRBD1 (5 bases). CDR1 ENHRY and CDR2 SYGVKD come from the germline V gene. The CDR3 sequence is 15 residues long. Trimming took 0 bases from V and 4 from J, leaving 9 bases between them. The CDR3 DNA is TGTGCCATCAGTGAGTCAACGACAGCCACCGGGGAGCTGTTTTTT. This translates into CAISESTTATGELFF.

The chain is built from TRBV28 and TRBJ1-3; the D is unclear. V was cut by 3 bases and J by 0 bases, with 15 bases left in between. The CDR3 is 17 amino acids. Germline assignment: CDR1 MDHEN and CDR2 SYDVKM. In DNA form, the CDR3 reads TGTGCCAGCAGTTTGTTCGACTTTTTTAGCTCTGGAAACACCATATATTTT. Its translation is CASSLFDFFSSGNTIYF.

The V gene is TRBV9, the J gene TRBJ2-3, with 9 bases lining up with TRBD1. The CDR3 contains 15 residues. J gave up 0 bases and V 4 bases, and 3 bases lay outside the gene matches. Germline CDR1 reads SGDLS; CDR2 reads YYNGEE. This CDR3 is CASSSGQGSTDTQYF. The CDR3 nucleotides read TGTGCCAGCAGCTCGGGACAGGGCAGCACAGATACGCAGTATTTT.

The chain recombines TRBV27 with TRBJ1-2; 9 nucleotides align to TRBD1. V was pared by 4 bases and J by 7 bases, with 4 bases of the junction left unmatched. CDR3 length: 13 amino acids. From germline, CDR1 is MNHEY and CDR2 SMNVEV (reference sequence). The CDR3 DNA reads TGTGCCAGCAGTTCAACAGGGGGCCGTGGCTACACCTTC. Its protein is CASSSTGGRGYTF.

The rearrangement joins TRBV6-5 to TRBJ1-2; 11 positions agree with TRBD1. This CDR3 contains 15 residues. Germline-derived CDR1 and CDR2 are MNHEY and SVGAGI. V lost 7 bases to trimming and J lost 7 bases; unmatched junction nucleotides: 11. The CDR3 is CASKKSGTGGGGYTF. The CDR3 DNA reads as TGTGCCAGCAAAAAGTCCGGGACAGGGGGTGGTGGCTACACCTTC.

The chain is built from TRBV7-2 and TRBJ2-5; tentatively, D is TRBD2 (6 bases). V dropped 5 bases and J dropped 3 bases, with 13 bases sitting between them. CDR1 is SGHTA, CDR2 FQGNSA, per germline. The CDR3 runs to 14 residues. This CDR3 is CASSPGLREETQYF. The CDR3 DNA reads TGTGCCAGCAGCCCGGGACTTAGGGAAGAGACCCAGTACTTC.

The chain is built from TRBV5-1 and TRBJ2-5; maybe TRBD2 (5 bases). This CDR3 is 12 amino acids long. Trimming stripped 4 bases from V and 4 bases from J, with 8 bases between. CDR1 is SGHRS and CDR2 is YFSETQ in the germline V gene. CDR3 nucleotide sequence: TGCGCCAGCAGCCCTGGAGGAGAGACCCAGTACTTC. This gives the protein CASSPGGETQYF.

This clone was seen a few times. The V and J genes are TRBV5-4 and TRBJ1-4; a weak D match, TRBD1 (5 bases). The germline CDR1 and CDR2 sequences are SGHNT and YYREEE (reference sequence). This CDR3 comprises 15 residues. V lost 2 bases to trimming and J lost 0 bases, with 8 bases between them. DNA of the CDR3: TGTGCCAGCAGCTTAGACAGTGCAACTAATGAAAAACTGTTTTTT. Its protein is CASSLDSATNEKLFF. Looking up the rest from reference TRBV5-4 and TRBJ1-4 gives the full variable domain: ETGVTQSPTHLIKTRGQQVTLRCSSQSGHNTVSWYQQALGQGPQFIFQYYREEENGRGNFPPRFSGLQFPNYSSELNVNALELDDSALYLCASSLDSATNEKLFFGSGTQLSVL.

The chain combines TRBV5-6 with TRBJ1-1, with 9 bases identical to TRBD1. The V gene's germline CDR1 is SGHDT and CDR2 YYEEEE. The CDR3 sequence is 18 residues long. The V and J ends lost 4 bases and 2 bases, in that order; junction bases with no gene match: 15. The CDR3 protein is CASSLTTGGSGQNTEAFF. The CDR3, as DNA: TGTGCCAGCAGCCTAACTACAGGGGGCTCTGGTCAAAACACTGAAGCTTTCTTT.

The genes are TRBV5-1 and TRBJ2-3; 8 bases agree with TRBD2. V shed 0 bases and J 0 bases; nucleotides not matched to a gene: 12. CDR3 length equals 19 residues. CDR1 is SGHRS, CDR2 YFSETQ, per germline. The CDR3, as DNA: TGCGCCAGCAGCTTGGGTCGTTTTGGCGGGGGGAGGAGCACAGATACGCAGTATTTT. Its protein is CASSLGRFGGGRSTDTQYF.

This clone was seen once. V and J are TRBV2 and TRBJ2-7; 9 positions agree with TRBD1. This CDR3 comprises 12 residues. CDR1 and CDR2 from the germline V gene are SNHLY and FYNNEI. V was pared by 11 bases and J by 0 bases, with 2 bases of the junction left unmatched. CDR3 amino acids: CAGTGSSYEQYF. DNA for the CDR3: TGTGCCGGGACAGGGAGCTCCTACGAGCAGTACTTC. Full variable domain (rest looked up from reference TRBV2 and TRBJ2-7): EPEVTQTPSHQVTQMGQEVILRCVPISNHLYFYWYRQILGQKVEFLVSFYNNEISEKSEIFDDQFSVERPDGSNFTLKIRSTKLEDSAMYFCAGTGSSYEQYFGPGTRLTVT.

The chain carries TRBV27 and TRBJ2-7; D might be TRBD1 (6 bases). Germline assignment: CDR1 MNHEY and CDR2 SMNVEV (reference sequence). V lost 5 bases and J lost 0, with 14 bases in between. This CDR3 region has 15 residues. The CDR3 region has the DNA TGTGCCAGCAGTCTGTTCCGGGACAACTCCTACGAGCAGTACTTC. Protein: CASSLFRDNSYEQYF.

This chain connects TRBV19 to TRBJ1-5; no clear D gene. V was trimmed by 2 bases and J by 9 bases, leaving 14 bases between them. This CDR3 is built from 14 residues. Germline-derived CDR1 and CDR2 are LNHDA and SQIVND (reference sequence). CDR3 DNA: TGTGCCAGTAGTATAAGGACTGGTGGAGGGCCCCAGCATTTT. Its translation: CASSIRTGGGPQHF.

The genes are TRBV10-3 and TRBJ2-1; 8 positions match TRBD1. This CDR3 is 14 amino acids long. The germline V gene encodes CDR1 ENHRY and CDR2 SYGVKD. Unmatched junction bases numbered 6, after V lost 4 bases and J lost 7 bases. The DNA of the CDR3 is TGTGCCATCAGTGGGACAGGGAATAGGAATGAGCAGTTCTTC. Translation: CAISGTGNRNEQFF.